This TCR beta chain was sequenced for a study of long-term antiretroviral therapy in people with HIV. Study findings and constraints: HIV repertoires spanned narrower CDR3 length ranges than controls.

A v3.0 immunoSEQ assay was performed at survey level. Profiled with immunoSEQ multiplex PCR; TCRdb holds only in-frame clones, not every one. The data contain 35,000 to 45,000 clones, approximately 86% of them singletons. Trimming shortened V by 2 bases and J by 10 bases, and 9 bases separated the two germline ends. The germline V gene encodes CDR1 DFQATT and CDR2 SNEGSKA (reference sequence). CDR3 length: 11 amino acids. In the case of this clone: Its antigen remains unidentified.

From each donor, at least one pre-ART PBMC sample and at least two post-ART PBMC samples were obtained. The sequencing used unsorted PBMCs, collected just before starting antiretroviral therapy. This TCR came from a young woman with HIV. V is TRBV20-1 and J is TRBJ2-1, with D possibly matching TRBD2 (5 bases). The CDR3 sequence is CSARLAIEQFF. In DNA form, the CDR3 reads TGCAGTGCTAGACTAGCCATAGAGCAGTTCTTC.